This T cell receptor (beta chain) is drawn from a study of CXCR3-negative and CXCR3-positive naive CD8 T cells. The libraries of TRB cDNA were prepared using 5' RACE with UMI labels. TCRdb reprocessed the 5' RACE reads; each CDR3 protein has one entry and no DNA is given. The sample has under 75,000 distinct CDR3 sequences. Germline V gene data show CDR1 as SEHNR and CDR2 as FQNEAQ (reference sequence). CDR3 length equals 13 residues. About this clonotype: The antigen remains undetermined.

Study-wide results and caveats: More hydrophobic TRB CDR3s occurred in CXCR3-positive than in CXCR3-negative naive cells.

Sequenced input: naive CXCR3+ CD8+ T cells from blood. Subset specified: CD45RO-CCR7+CD27+CD95- naive CD8+ T cells expressing CXCR3 (TNR3+). The clonotype originates from a human donor in good health. Some clones in this sample may be carry-over from other donors' samples. V and J are TRBV7-9 and TRBJ1-6. This chain's CDR3 is CASSLQRDSPLHF.